This entry concerns a single T cell receptor beta chain. Its antigen is unknown. CDR1 and CDR2 from the germline V gene are SNHLY and FYNNEI. This CDR3 is built from 14 residues. This sample was taken from a study of CXCR3-negative and CXCR3-positive naive CD8 T cells. Findings and caveats of the study: CXCR3-positive naive cells carried more hydrophobic TRB CDR3s than CXCR3-negative ones. Naive subsets did not differ in surface CD5, and the authors estimated TCR strength using properties of the TRB CDR3.

Carrying UMI labels, the TRB cDNA libraries were prepared through 5' RACE. With the 5' RACE reads reprocessed, TCRdb shows one record per CDR3 protein and no DNA. The listing records 150,000 to 180,000 distinct CDR3 sequences. Specimen: naive CXCR3+ CD8+ T cells from blood. As to subset: CD45RO-CCR7+CD27+CD95- naive CD8+ T cells expressing CXCR3 (TNR3+). This receptor was taken from a human donor in good health. Some clones in this sample may be carry-over from other donors' samples. The chain combines TRBV2 with TRBJ2-1; there is no DNA to check the TCRdb D call of TRBD2. The CDR3 sequence is CASRSTSGDNEQFF.